This entry is about one T cell receptor (beta chain). This record belongs to a study of cytomegalovirus exposure and HLA in healthy donors. The CDR3 has 12 amino acids. Deletions cut 5 bases from V and 7 bases from J, with 8 bases between. Germline V gene lookup returns CDR1 SGHVS and CDR2 FNYEAQ. While unrecorded immune exposures were likely, the donors were nominally healthy when sampled. Vbeta (60) and Jbeta (13) primers were used in the PCR. TCRdb's table, derived via immunoSEQ multiplex PCR, lists solely in-frame clones and lacks some. The sample yields roughly 150,000 clones, of which the top ten take up 1.5% to 2%.

The TCR originated in a woman in her 50s in good health and CMV-seronegative. The sequencing sample was made of PBMCs. The J gene is TRBJ2-2, the V gene TRBV7-6; D remains unclear. In DNA, the CDR3 is TGTGCCAGCAGCCCAAGAGGCGGGGAGCTGTTTTTT. Protein product: CASSPRGGELFF. The variable domain in full, with the rest retrieved from reference TRBV7-6 and TRBJ2-2, is GAGVSQSPRYKVTKRGQDVALRCDPISGHVSLYWYRQALGQGPEFLTYFNYEAQQDKSGLPNDRFSAERPEGSISTLTIQRTEQRDSAMYRCASSPRGGELFFGEGSRLTVL.